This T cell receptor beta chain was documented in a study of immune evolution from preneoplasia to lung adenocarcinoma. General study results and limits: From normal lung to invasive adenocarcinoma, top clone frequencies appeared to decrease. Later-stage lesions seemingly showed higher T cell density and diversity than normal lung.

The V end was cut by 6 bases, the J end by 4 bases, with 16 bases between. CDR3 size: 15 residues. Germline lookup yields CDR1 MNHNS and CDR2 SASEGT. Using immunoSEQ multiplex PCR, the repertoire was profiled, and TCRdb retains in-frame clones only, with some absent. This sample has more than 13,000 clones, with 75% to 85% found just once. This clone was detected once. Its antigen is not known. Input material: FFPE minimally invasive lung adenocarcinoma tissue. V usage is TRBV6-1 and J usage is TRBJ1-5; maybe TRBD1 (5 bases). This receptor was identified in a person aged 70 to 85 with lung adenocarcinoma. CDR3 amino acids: CASRTFGGGNQPQHF. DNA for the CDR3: TGTGCCAGCAGGACATTCGGGGGTGGAAATCAGCCCCAGCATTTT.